This T cell receptor beta chain is from a study of blood T cell repertoires in COVID-19. The overall study: Both acute and convalescent COVID-19 samples were obtained from the United States, Italy and Spain. Sample material is recorded as cDNA or gDNA derived from T cells, B-cell-depleted T cells, or PBMCs.

CDR1 is WNHNN, CDR2 SYGVQD, per germline (reference sequence). The germline V and J ends were trimmed by 2 bases and 7 bases, with 17 bases remaining between them. The CDR3 spans 16 residues. Residents of over 20 US areas, aged about 18 to 89 years, made up the participants. The table came from immunoSEQ multiplex PCR; TCRdb's copy has only in-frame clones and leaves some out. This table holds roughly 190,000 clones, 70% to 85% found once. The receptor's source is a woman in her 30s who had recovered from COVID-19. The chain links TRBV10-1 to TRBJ1-4; possibly TRBD1 for D (6 bases). Sequenced input: PBMCs or T cells enriched from blood (not recorded which). For the CDR3, the DNA is TGCGCCAGCAGTGAGGGCCACACAGGGTTCACTGAAAAACTGTTTTTT. Translation: CASSEGHTGFTEKLFF.